This T cell receptor beta chain was sequenced during a study of OX40 agonist ivuxolimab in advanced cancers. Background on the study: Patient treatment consisted of intravenous ivuxolimab administration every 2 weeks at 0.01 to 10 mg/kg. People in dose escalation had one of these cancers: hepatocellular carcinoma, melanoma, renal cell or head and neck cancer. Partial responses were achieved by three patients, one with hepatocellular carcinoma and two with cutaneous melanoma. Findings of the study overall: Determination of antigen specificity was not performed for the expanded peripheral T cells.

On this clone: The target antigen is unknown.

Produced via immunoSEQ multiplex PCR; TCRdb's table is partial and in-frame only. The top ten clones hold 8% to 10% of a sample with 60,000 to 80,000 clones, just over 85% of them seen once. V was trimmed by 7 bases and J by 1 base, leaving 16 bases between them. This CDR3 is 15 amino acids long. Germline V CDR1 and CDR2: LNHDA, SQIVND (reference sequence). The sample was CD4+ or CD8+ T cells sorted from blood, taken in a trial of the OX40 agonist ivuxolimab. This clonotype was obtained from an adult with an advanced solid tumor such as melanoma, head and neck, liver or kidney cancer. This chain uses TRBV19 with TRBJ1-1; TRBD1 is a possible D gene (6 bases). This CDR3 is CASILEPTGNTEAFF. In DNA, the CDR3 is TGTGCCAGTATCCTTGAACCGACAGGGAACACTGAAGCTTTCTTT.